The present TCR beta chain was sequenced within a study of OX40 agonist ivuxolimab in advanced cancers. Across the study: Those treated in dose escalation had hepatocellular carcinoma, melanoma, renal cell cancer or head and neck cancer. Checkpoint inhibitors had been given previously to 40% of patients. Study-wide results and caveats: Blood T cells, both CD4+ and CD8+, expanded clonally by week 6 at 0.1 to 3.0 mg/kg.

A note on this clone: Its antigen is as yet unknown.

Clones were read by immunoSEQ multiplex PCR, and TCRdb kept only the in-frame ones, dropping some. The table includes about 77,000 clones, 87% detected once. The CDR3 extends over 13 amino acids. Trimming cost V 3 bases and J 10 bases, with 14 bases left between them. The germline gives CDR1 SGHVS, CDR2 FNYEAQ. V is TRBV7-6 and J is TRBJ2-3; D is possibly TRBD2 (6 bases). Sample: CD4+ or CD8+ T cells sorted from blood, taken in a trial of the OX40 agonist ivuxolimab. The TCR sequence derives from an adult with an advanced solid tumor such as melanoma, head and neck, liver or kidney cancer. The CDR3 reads CASSFGTSQAQYF. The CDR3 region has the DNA TGTGCCAGCAGCTTCGGGACTTCACAAGCGCAGTATTTT.